These T cell receptor beta chains were read from a single sample in a study of blood T cell repertoires in COVID-19. TCRdb's copy holds only in-frame clones and misses some; the assay was immunoSEQ multiplex PCR. The sample gives about 120,000 clones, just under 85% of which show up once; around 7.5% is in the top ten. The specimen sequenced was peripheral blood. These receptors came from a man between 65 and 85 years old with active or convalescent COVID-19. Each CDR3 is given with its conserved first and last residue. A D gene is named only where the DNA matches it firmly. Not all rows give a size; the values are once, few, many and, for expanded clones, a class.

>.|TRBJ1-1|TRBV3-1/TRBV3-2|.
TGTGCCAGCAGCCCCGGGCAGGGATATGAAGCTTTCTTT
CASSPGQGYEAFF
>.|TRBJ2-3|TRBV7-2|.
TGTGCCAGCAGCCCAGGAGAGGGTATGACAGATACGCAGTATTTT
CASSPGEGMTDTQYF
>.|TRBJ2-7|TRBV27|.
TGTGCCAGCAGTTTATCGGCAGGGATCTACGAGCAGTACTTC
CASSLSAGIYEQYF
>.|TRBJ2-7|TRBV14|.
TGTGCCAGCAGCCAAGGTTTAGGGGGTACCACCAGGAGCTCCTACGAGCAGTACTTC
CASSQGLGGTTRSSYEQYF
>.|TRBJ1-6|TRBV6-5|.
TGTGCCAGCAGGCAGGTTCTGAATTCACCCCTCCACTTT
CASRQVLNSPLHF
>TRBD2|TRBJ2-1|TRBV5-4|once
TGTGCCAGCAGCGGCGGGACTAGCGGGAGGGCCCTCAATGAGCAGTTCTTC
CASSGGTSGRALNEQFF
>TRBD1|TRBJ1-3|TRBV4-1|.
TGCGCCAGCAGCCAAGATACCGGACAGGGTTGGTCTGCTGGAAACACCATATATTTT
CASSQDTGQGWSAGNTIYF
>TRBD1|TRBJ1-3|TRBV4-3|few
TGCGCCAGCAGCCATGGGGGACAGGGGTCTGGAAACACCATATATTTT
CASSHGGQGSGNTIYF
>TRBD2|TRBJ2-4|TRBV2|once
TGTGCCAGCAGCGGGACTAGCCTTACCCTAGCCAAAAACATTCAGTACTTC
CASSGTSLTLAKNIQYF
>TRBD2|TRBJ2-1|TRBV24-1|.
TGTGCCACCAGTCGTTCCGGACTAGCGAACAATGAGCAGTTCTTC
CATSRSGLANNEQFF
>TRBD2|TRBJ2-3|TRBV29-1|.
TGCAGCGTTGGGGGACTAGCGAACACAGATACGCAGTATTTT
CSVGGLANTDTQYF
>.|TRBJ1-6|TRBV7-9|.
TGTGCCAGCAGCTTCCCGGGGGATTCTCCACCCCTCCACTTT
CASSFPGDSPPLHF
>TRBD1|TRBJ1-2|TRBV5-1|.
TGCGCCAGCCGAAGGGACAGAAACTATGGCTACACCTTC
CASRRDRNYGYTF
>TRBD1|TRBJ1-1|TRBV19|.
TGTGCCAGTAGTTCAACAGGGGGCGCGAGGGGCACTGAAGCTTTCTTT
CASSSTGGARGTEAFF
>.|TRBJ1-1|TRBV13|.
TGTGCCAGCAGCTTAGGTGGGAGGAAAGCTTTCTTT
CASSLGGRKAFF
>.|TRBJ2-2|TRBV19|.
TGTGCCAGTACCGGCAGGATAACCGGGGAGCTGTTTTTT
CASTGRITGELFF
>.|TRBJ2-3|TRBV5-1|.
TGCGCCACCTCCGGGACTTTGGACACAGATACGCAGTATTTT
CATSGTLDTDTQYF
>TRBD1|TRBJ1-4|TRBV18|few
TGTGCCAGCTCACGGAACAGGGGGCCTGAAAAACTGTTTTTT
CASSRNRGPEKLFF
>TRBD1|TRBJ1-2|TRBV7-3|once
TGTGCCAGCAGCTATCTCCCCCGGGACAGAGACATGGGGTACTATGGCTACACCTTC
CASSYLPRDRDMGYYGYTF
>.|TRBJ1-3|TRBV11-2|.
TGTGCCAGCAGCACCCGGGGGGGCGTAGACACCATATATTTT
CASSTRGGVDTIYF
>.|TRBJ2-5|TRBV5-6|.
TGTGCCAGCAGCTTGAGTCCTAAGAGGAGAGAGACCCAGTACTTC
CASSLSPKRRETQYF
>.|TRBJ2-1|TRBV18|.
TGTGCCAGGAGCGCGTCCGATGAGCAGTTCTTC
CARSASDEQFF
>TRBD2|TRBJ2-1|TRBV7-9|.
TGTGCCAGCAGCTTTGCAGGGAGCGGGGGGGCCCATGAGCAGTTCTTC
CASSFAGSGGAHEQFF
>.|TRBJ1-6|TRBV30|.
TGTGCCTGGAAAGTAGGACACTTTAATTCACCCCTCCACTTT
CAWKVGHFNSPLHF
>TRBD1|TRBJ2-5|TRBV25-1|.
TGTGCCAGCAGTGAACGGGACAGGGGGGTCGGAGAGACCCAGTACTTC
CASSERDRGVGETQYF
>TRBD2|TRBJ2-7|TRBV6-5|.
TGTGCCAGCACCCCCCGGGGGGGCAGTTACGAGCAGTACTTC
CASTPRGGSYEQYF
>TRBD1|TRBJ2-7|TRBV2|.
TGTGCCAGCAAAGTGGGACAGGGGTACGAGCAGTACTTC
CASKVGQGYEQYF
>.|TRBJ2-3|TRBV5-1|.
TGCGCCAGCAGCTTGTTTGAGGAATCAACAGATACGCAGTATTTT
CASSLFEESTDTQYF
>.|TRBJ1-3|TRBV7-2|.
TGTGCCAGCAGCGTTTTCAGCGACTCTGGAAACACCATATATTTT
CASSVFSDSGNTIYF
>.|TRBJ1-2|TRBV11-2|.
TGTGCCAGCAGCCTACGGACAGATCTGGGTGGCTACACCTTC
CASSLRTDLGGYTF
>.|TRBJ2-2|TRBV24-1|.
TGTGCCACCAGTGACACAGGGTTTACCGGGGAGCTGTTTTTT
CATSDTGFTGELFF
>.|TRBJ2-7|TRBV5-4|.
TGTGCCAGCAGCTTGGCCGGGTACTCCTACGAGCAGTACTTC
CASSLAGYSYEQYF
>.|TRBJ1-3|TRBV18|.
TGTGCCAGCTCACCACTGGGAAGGACAAGCTCTGGAAACACCATATATTTT
CASSPLGRTSSGNTIYF
>.|TRBJ2-1|TRBV7-3|medium-sized
TGTGCCAGCAGCCCCGGGACTGGGGCCCATGAGCAGTTCTTC
CASSPGTGAHEQFF
>.|TRBJ2-3|TRBV5-4|few
TGTGCCAGCAGCTCTACCCCACGTAGCACAGATACGCAGTATTTT
CASSSTPRSTDTQYF
>TRBD1|TRBJ1-2|TRBV19|.
TGTGCCAGTAGTATTGGGGGACAGGGGGCGCGAGGCTACACCTTC
CASSIGGQGARGYTF
>TRBD1|TRBJ1-2|TRBV7-2|.
TGTGCCAGCAGCAGGGGGCTCGGCAGGGGGTATGGCTACACCTTC
CASSRGLGRGYGYTF
>TRBD1|TRBJ2-1|TRBV5-1|.
TGCGCCAGCAGCCCGGGACAGGGGGTCTCCTACAATGAGCAGTTCTTC
CASSPGQGVSYNEQFF
>.|TRBJ1-4|TRBV19|.
TGTGCCAGTAGTAGAGATAGGACTTATAATGAAAAACTGTTTTTT
CASSRDRTYNEKLFF
>.|TRBJ1-1|TRBV27|many
TGTGCCAGCAGTCACGGGGAGAACACTGAAGCTTTCTTT
CASSHGENTEAFF
>.|TRBJ1-6|TRBV5-4|.
TGTGCCAGCAGCGTGGACAAATCCTATAATTCACCCCTCCACTTT
CASSVDKSYNSPLHF
>.|TRBJ1-1|TRBV7-9|.
TGTGCCAGCAGGGAATTCCAGGGGACTGAAGCTTTCTTT
CASREFQGTEAFF
>.|TRBJ1-1|TRBV6-4|.
TGTGCCAGCAGTGAGCCAGGAAACACTGAAGCTTTCTTT
CASSEPGNTEAFF
>.|TRBJ1-1|TRBV5-8|few
TGTGCCAGCAGCTCCTTAAGCCAGGGCTACACTGAAGCTTTCTTT
CASSSLSQGYTEAFF
>.|TRBJ2-1|TRBV14|.
TGTGCCAGCAGCCAAGTAGTCTACAATGAGCAGTTCTTC
CASSQVVYNEQFF
>.|TRBJ2-7|TRBV15|.
TGTGCCACCAGCAGAGCAGGGAACTCGTTGAGCGAGCAGTACTTC
CATSRAGNSLSEQYF
>.|TRBJ2-2|TRBV4-2|.
TGTGCCAGCAGCCAGGAGACAGGTTCTAACACCGGGGAGCTGTTTTTT
CASSQETGSNTGELFF
>.|TRBJ2-5|TRBV11-3|.
TGTGCCAGCAGCTTTCCCCTAGCCTTGGAGACCCAGTACTTC
CASSFPLALETQYF